This TCR beta chain was documented in a study of shared clonotypes between healthy human individuals. Germline V gives CDR1 MDHEN, CDR2 SYDVKM. The CDR3 length is 15 residues. The J segment lost 0 bases and the V segment lost 10 bases, leaving 10 bases of the junction unmatched. Terminally differentiated effector memory CD45RA+ cells were left out of the naive CD8 fraction, which was CD45RO-negative and positively selected for CCR7. Libraries were prepared by immunoSEQ multiplex PCR; TCRdb keeps only in-frame clonotypes and omits some of them. The repertoire holds around 650,000 clones, around 96% seen once, with approximately 0.12% in the top ten.

The receptor was derived from a woman aged 25 to 39 in good health. Sequences were obtained from naive CD8+ T cells sorted from blood. The chain employs TRBV28 and TRBJ2-5; 8 nucleotides align to TRBD1. This CDR3 reads CATDQGTGHQETQYF. As DNA, the CDR3 is TGTGCCACCGATCAGGGGACAGGCCACCAAGAGACCCAGTACTTC.